The T cell receptor beta chain described here comes from a study of blood T cell repertoires in COVID-19. Comment on this clone: Other DNA sequences from this sample encode an identical CDR3 as well.

From germline, CDR1 is ENHRY and CDR2 SYGVKD. The CDR3 spans 15 residues. The V gene lost 6 bases and the J gene lost 1 base, with 12 bases spanning the gap. Profiled with immunoSEQ multiplex PCR; TCRdb holds only in-frame clones, not every one. The sample lists some 120,000 clones, 85% to 90% occurring once. Specimen: peripheral blood. The genes are TRBV10-3 and TRBJ2-2; D possibly corresponds to TRBD1 (8 bases). The sequence was obtained from a woman older than 75 with COVID-19, enrolled during active disease. CDR3: CAIRSGTGNTGELFF. The DNA of the CDR3 is TGTGCCATCAGAAGCGGGACAGGGAACACCGGGGAGCTGTTTTTT.